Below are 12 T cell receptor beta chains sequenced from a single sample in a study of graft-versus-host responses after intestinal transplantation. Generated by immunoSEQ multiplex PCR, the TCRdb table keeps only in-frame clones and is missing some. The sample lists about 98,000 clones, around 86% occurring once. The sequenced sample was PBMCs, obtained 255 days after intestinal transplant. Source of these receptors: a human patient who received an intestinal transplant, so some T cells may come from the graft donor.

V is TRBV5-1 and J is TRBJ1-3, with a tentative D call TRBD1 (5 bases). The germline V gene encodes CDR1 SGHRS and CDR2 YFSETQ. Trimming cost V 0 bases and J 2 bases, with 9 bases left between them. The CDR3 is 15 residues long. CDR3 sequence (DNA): TGCGCCAGCAGCTTGGGCGCGGGACCTGGAAACACCATATATTTT. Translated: CASSLGAGPGNTIYF.

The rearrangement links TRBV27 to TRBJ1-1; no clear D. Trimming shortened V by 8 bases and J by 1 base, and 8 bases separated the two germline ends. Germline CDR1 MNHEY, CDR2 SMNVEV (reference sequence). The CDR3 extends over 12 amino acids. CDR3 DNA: TGTGCCAGCTTTCGGGGGAACACTGAAGCTTTCTTT. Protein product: CASFRGNTEAFF.

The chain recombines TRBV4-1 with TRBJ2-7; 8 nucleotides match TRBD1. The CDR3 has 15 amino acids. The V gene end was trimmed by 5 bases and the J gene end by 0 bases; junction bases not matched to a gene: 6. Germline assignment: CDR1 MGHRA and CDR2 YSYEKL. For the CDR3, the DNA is TGCGCCAGCAGCTTTGGGACAGGAGCCTCCTACGAGCAGTACTTC. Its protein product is CASSFGTGASYEQYF.

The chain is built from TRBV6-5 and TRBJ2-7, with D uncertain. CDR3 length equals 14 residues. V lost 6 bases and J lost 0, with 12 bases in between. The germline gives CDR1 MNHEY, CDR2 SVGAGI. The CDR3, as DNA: TGTGCCAGCAGAAGCCGGGCCCTCTCCTACGAGCAGTACTTC. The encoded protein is CASRSRALSYEQYF.

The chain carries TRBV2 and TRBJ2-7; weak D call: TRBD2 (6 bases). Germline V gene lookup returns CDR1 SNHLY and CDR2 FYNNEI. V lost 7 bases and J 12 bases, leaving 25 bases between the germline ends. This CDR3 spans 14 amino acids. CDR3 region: CASNRDSKQGGLYF. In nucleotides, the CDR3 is TGTGCCAGCAACCGGGACTCAAAGCAGGGTGGGCTGTACTTC. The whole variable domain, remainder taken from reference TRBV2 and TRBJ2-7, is EPEVTQTPSHQVTQMGQEVILRCVPISNHLYFYWYRQILGQKVEFLVSFYNNEISEKSEIFDDQFSVERPDGSNFTLKIRSTKLEDSAMYFCASNRDSKQGGLYFGPGTRLTVT.

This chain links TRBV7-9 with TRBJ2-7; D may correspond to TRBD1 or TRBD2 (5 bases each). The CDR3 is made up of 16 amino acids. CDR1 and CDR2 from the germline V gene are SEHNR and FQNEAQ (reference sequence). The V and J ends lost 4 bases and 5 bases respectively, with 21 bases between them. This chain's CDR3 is CASSYQPGYAGDEQYF. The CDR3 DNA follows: TGTGCCAGCAGCTACCAACCAGGGTACGCGGGCGACGAGCAGTACTTC.

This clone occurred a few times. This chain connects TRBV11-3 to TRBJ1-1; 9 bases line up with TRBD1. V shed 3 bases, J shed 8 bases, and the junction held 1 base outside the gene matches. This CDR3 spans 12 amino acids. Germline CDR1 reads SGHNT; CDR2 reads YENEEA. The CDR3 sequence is CASSFGTGEAFF. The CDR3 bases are TGTGCCAGCAGCTTCGGGACAGGGGAAGCTTTCTTT. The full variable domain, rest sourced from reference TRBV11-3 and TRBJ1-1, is EAGVVQSPRYKIIEKKQPVAFWCNPISGHNTLYWYLQNLGQGPELLIRYENEEAVDDSQLPKDRFSAERLKGVDSTLKIQPAELGDSAVYLCASSFGTGEAFFGQGTRLTVV.

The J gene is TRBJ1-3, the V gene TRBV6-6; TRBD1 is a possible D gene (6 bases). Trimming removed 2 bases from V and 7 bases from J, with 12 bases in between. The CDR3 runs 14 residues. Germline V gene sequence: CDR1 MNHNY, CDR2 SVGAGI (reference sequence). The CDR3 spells CASSYDGGRNTIYF. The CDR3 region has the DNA TGTGCCAGCAGTTACGACGGGGGCCGGAACACCATATATTTT.

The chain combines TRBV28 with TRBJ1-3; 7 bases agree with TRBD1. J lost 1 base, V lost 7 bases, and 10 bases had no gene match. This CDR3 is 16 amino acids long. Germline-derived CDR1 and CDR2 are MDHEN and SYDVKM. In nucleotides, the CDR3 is TGTGCCAGCAATCCCGGGACAGCATGGTCTGGAAACACCATATATTTT. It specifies CASNPGTAWSGNTIYF.

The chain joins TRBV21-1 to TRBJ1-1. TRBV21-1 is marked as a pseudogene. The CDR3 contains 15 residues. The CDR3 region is CASSKDSRVSTEAFF. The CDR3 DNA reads TGTGCCAGCAGCAAAGACTCTAGAGTCTCCACTGAAGCTTTCTTT.

CDR3 region: CASSGTDTDTQYF. The CDR3 region has the DNA TGTGCCAGCAGTGGGACAGACACAGATACGCAGTATTTT. The J gene is TRBJ2-3, the V gene TRBV6-4, with a possible D match to TRBD1 (6 bases). The germline V and J ends were trimmed by 4 bases and 2 bases, with 7 bases remaining between them. Germline V gene sequence: CDR1 MRHNA, CDR2 SNTAGT. The CDR3 is 13 residues long.

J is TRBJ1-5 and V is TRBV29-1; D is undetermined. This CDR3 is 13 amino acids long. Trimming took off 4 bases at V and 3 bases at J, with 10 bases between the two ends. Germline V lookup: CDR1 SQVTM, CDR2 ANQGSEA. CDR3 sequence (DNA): TGCAGCGTTGTAGGAGGGATCAATCAGCCCCAGCATTTT. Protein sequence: CSVVGGINQPQHF. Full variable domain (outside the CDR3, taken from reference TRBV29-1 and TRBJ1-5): SAVISQKPSRDICQRGTSLTIQCQVDSQVTMMFWYRQQPGQSLTLIATANQGSEATYESGFVIDKFPISRPNLTFSTLTVSNMSPEDSSIYLCSVVGGINQPQHFGDGTRLSIL.